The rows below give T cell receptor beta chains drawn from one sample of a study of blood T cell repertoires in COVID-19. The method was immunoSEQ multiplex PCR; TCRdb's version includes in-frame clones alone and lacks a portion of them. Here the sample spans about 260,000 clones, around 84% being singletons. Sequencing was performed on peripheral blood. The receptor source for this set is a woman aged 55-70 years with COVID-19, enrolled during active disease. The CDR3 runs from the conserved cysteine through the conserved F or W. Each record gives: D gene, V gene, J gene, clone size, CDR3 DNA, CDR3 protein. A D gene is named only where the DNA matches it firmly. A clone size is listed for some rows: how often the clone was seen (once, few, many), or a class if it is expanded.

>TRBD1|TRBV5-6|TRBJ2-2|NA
TGTGCCAGCAGTTCGGACAGGGGGCGAACCGGGGAGCTGTTTTTT
CASSSDRGRTGELFF
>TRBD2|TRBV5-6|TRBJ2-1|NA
TGTGCCAGCAGCCAGGAGGTAGCGGGACCCTACAATGAGCAGTTCTTC
CASSQEVAGPYNEQFF
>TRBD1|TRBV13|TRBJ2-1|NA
TGTGCCAGCAGTCACAGGGGTTCCTACAATGAGCAGTTCTTC
CASSHRGSYNEQFF
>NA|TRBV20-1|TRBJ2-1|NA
TGCAGTGCTAGTGCGGTTGCGGATGAGCAGTTCTTC
CSASAVADEQFF
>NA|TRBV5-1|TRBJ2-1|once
TGCGCCAGCAGCTTAATTCCTCAGGGGCTGGGCGGGAGTTCCTACAATGAGCAGTTCTTC
CASSLIPQGLGGSSYNEQFF
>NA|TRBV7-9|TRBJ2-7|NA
TGTGCCAGCAGCCCCGAGTACTTC
CASSPEYF
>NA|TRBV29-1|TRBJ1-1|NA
TGCAGCGTTGATTCGGTTCCAGGGCTGTCGGAACGAGCTTTCTTT
CSVDSVPGLSERAFF
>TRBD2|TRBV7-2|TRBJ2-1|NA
TGTGCCAGCAGCGTCACCGGGACTAGCGACAATGAGCAGTTCTTC
CASSVTGTSDNEQFF
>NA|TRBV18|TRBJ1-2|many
TGTGCCAGCTCACCACCAAAAGGGTTCGGGGATGGCTACACCTTC
CASSPPKGFGDGYTF
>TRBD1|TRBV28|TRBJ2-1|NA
TGTGCCAGCAGTCTGGGGACAGGTAGCAATGAGCAGTTCTTC
CASSLGTGSNEQFF
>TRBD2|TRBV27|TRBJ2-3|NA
TGTGCCAGCAGTCCGGGACTAGCGGGAAAGGTTACGCAGTATTTT
CASSPGLAGKVTQYF
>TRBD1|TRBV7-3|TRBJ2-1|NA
TGTGCCAGCAGCTTAGGGCTAGCAGGGGGCGATGAGCAGTTCTTC
CASSLGLAGGDEQFF
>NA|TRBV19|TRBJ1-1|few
TGTGCCAGTAGTATAACAGGGACGACCACCGAAGCTTTCTTT
CASSITGTTTEAFF
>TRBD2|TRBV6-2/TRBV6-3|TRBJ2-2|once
TGTGCCAGCAGTTACTTCCGGACTAGCACCGGGGAGCTGTTTTTT
CASSYFRTSTGELFF
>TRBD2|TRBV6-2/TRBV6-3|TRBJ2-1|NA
TGTGCCAGCAGTCCCGCCGGACTAGCGGGAGGCTCCTACAATGAGCAGTTCTTC
CASSPAGLAGGSYNEQFF
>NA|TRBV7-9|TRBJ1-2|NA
TGTGCCAGCAGCTTCCGACGGAGAGAATTTGATGGCTACACCTTC
CASSFRRREFDGYTF